This T cell receptor (beta chain) was recovered during a study of cytomegalovirus exposure and HLA in healthy donors. The primer mix had 60 Vbeta and 13 Jbeta primers. Repertoires were generated with immunoSEQ multiplex PCR, while TCRdb's copy carries only in-frame clones and drops some. The repertoire has some 160,000 clones, more than 65% of them found once; the top ten carry 0.5% to 0.55%. Germline-derived CDR1 and CDR2 are SGHRS and YFSETQ. CDR3 length equals 13 residues. Trimming pared 2 bases from V and 0 bases from J, leaving 3 bases between. This clone appeared a single time. This clonotype originated in a woman between 45 and 60 years old in good health and CMV-seronegative. The V gene is TRBV5-1, the J gene TRBJ1-5; D gene ambiguous. Specimen: PBMCs. CDR3 coding DNA: TGCGCCAGCAGCTTCAATAGCAATCAGCCCCAGCATTTT. Translating it yields CASSFNSNQPQHF. Together with reference TRBV5-1 and TRBJ1-5, the CDR3 gives the full variable domain: KAGVTQTPRYLIKTRGQQVTLSCSPISGHRSVSWYQQTPGQGLQFLFEYFSETQRNKGNFPGRFSGRQFSNSRSEMNVSTLELGDSALYLCASSFNSNQPQHFGDGTRLSIL.